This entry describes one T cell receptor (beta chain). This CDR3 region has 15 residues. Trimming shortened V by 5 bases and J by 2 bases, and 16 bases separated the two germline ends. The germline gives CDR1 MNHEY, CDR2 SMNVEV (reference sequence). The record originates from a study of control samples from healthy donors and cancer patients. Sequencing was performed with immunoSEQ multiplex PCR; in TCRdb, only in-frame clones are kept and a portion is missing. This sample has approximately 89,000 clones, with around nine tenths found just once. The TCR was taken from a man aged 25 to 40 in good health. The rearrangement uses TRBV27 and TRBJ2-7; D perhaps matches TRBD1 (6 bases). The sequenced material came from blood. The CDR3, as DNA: TGTGCCAGCAGTACGCCCCGACAGGTTCCCTACGAGCAGTACTTC. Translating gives CASSTPRQVPYEQYF.